This TCR beta chain originates from a study of CD8+ T cells in alopecia areata. Study context: Female roughly 7-11-week-old C3H/HeJ recipients received skin from approximately 6-13-month-old C3H/HeJ graft donors with spontaneous alopecia.

Findings and limits, study-wide: Patients showed less clear TCR sequence sharing than mice, possibly partly because of HLA diversity. The study found higher clonality in lesional than normal scalp, especially in alopecia totalis/universalis. Among the cells sequenced in scalp samples are also the resident alphabeta T cells of normal skin.

Cutaneous lymph node cells were pooled, and they were sorted using CD4, CD8alpha, NKG2D, NKG2ACE and other markers. For this clone: Its antigen is unknown. Mouse gene names apply. The read ends 4 residues early relative to the CDR3; the germline J gene fills the gap.

It was cDNA, reverse transcribed from extracted RNA, that served as the sequencing template. Sequenced by immunoSEQ multiplex PCR; TCRdb stores in-frame clones only, minus some. The record shows under 350,000 clones for this sample, with no singletons present. V lost 3 bases, J lost 0 bases, and 4 bases stayed unmatched. The CDR3 spans 15 residues. Germline V CDR1 and CDR2: NNHNN, SYGAGS (reference sequence). V and J are TRBV13-2 and TRBJ1-2; 8 bases align to TRBD1. The receptor's source is a C3H/HeJ mouse with alopecia areata. As its MHC haplotype, the strain has H2-k. Sequencing was done on a sample of CD4+ T cells sorted from a lymph node. The DNA read from the CDR3 is TGTGCCAGCGGTGCGACGACAGGGGCAAACTCC. Amino acids: CASGATTGANS. The full CDR3 is CASGATTGANSDYTF.